Below, 4 T cell receptor beta chains from the same sample are listed, as sequenced in a study of T-cell reconstitution after alpha-beta-depleted transplantation in children. Unique molecular identifiers tagged the TCRbeta library. Each CDR3 protein gets one entry after TCRdb re-called the PCR reads with MiXCR. This table holds about 310,000 distinct CDR3 sequences, over 20% found once. Material: PBMCs, mostly from graft donor cells, obtained 180 days after TCRalphabeta/CD19-depleted stem cell transplant. The source of these receptors is a male patient younger than 18 who had a stem cell transplant for acute lymphoblastic leukemia, so the T cells may come from the graft donor.

The chain has TRBV2 and TRBJ2-7; TRBD1 matches at 9 bases. CDR3 length: 15 residues. CDR1 is SNHLY, CDR2 FYNNEI, per germline. The J segment lost 3 bases and the V segment lost 8 bases, leaving 11 bases of the junction unmatched. The CDR3 DNA sequence: TGTGCCAGCCCTCCGGGACAGGGATTGGTCTACGAGCAGTACTTC. As protein: CASPPGQGLVYEQYF. Full variable domain (missing parts from reference TRBV2 and TRBJ2-7): EPEVTQTPSHQVTQMGQEVILRCVPISNHLYFYWYRQILGQKVEFLVSFYNNEISEKSEIFDDQFSVERPDGSNFTLKIRSTKLEDSAMYFCASPPGQGLVYEQYFGPGTRLTVT.

The chain carries TRBV20-1 and TRBJ2-1; no clear D gene. Germline V CDR1 and CDR2: DFQATT, SNEGSKA (reference sequence). This CDR3 is 15 amino acids long. V was shortened by 0 bases and J by 8 bases, with 17 bases between the two germline ends. The CDR3 spells CSARERRLGLDEQFF. CDR3 DNA sequence: TGCAGTGCTAGAGAGAGGCGCCTGGGCCTCGATGAGCAGTTCTTC.

The chain carries TRBV28 and TRBJ1-3; D is uncertain. This CDR3 is built from 15 residues. Germline V CDR1 and CDR2: MDHEN, SYDVKM. V gave up 6 bases and J gave up 0 bases, with 12 bases separating them. The CDR3 region has the DNA TGTGCCAGCAGAAGCCAAATTTTCTCTGGAAACACCATATATTTT. Its translation: CASRSQIFSGNTIYF.

This clonotype was counted only a few times. The V call is TRBV7-8, the J call TRBJ2-1, with 10 bases aligning to TRBD1. The germline gives CDR1 SGHVS, CDR2 FQNEAQ. The V gene end was trimmed by 0 bases and the J gene end by 9 bases; junction bases not matched to a gene: 8. The length of the CDR3 is 16 residues. Here the CDR3 reads CASSLAGTGAIVEQFF. The CDR3 DNA sequence: TGTGCCAGCAGCTTAGCTGGGACAGGGGCCATCGTTGAGCAGTTCTTC.